This TCR beta chain is from a study of cytomegalovirus exposure and HLA in healthy donors. Details on this clone: What it recognizes is unknown.

Use of 60 Vbeta and 13 Jbeta primers characterized the PCR. The data were produced by immunoSEQ multiplex PCR, yet TCRdb's version contains in-frame clones alone and is incomplete. The top ten hold under 2% of the sample, which has 200,000 to 250,000 clones, 75% to 80% seen once. Study observations and caveats: The HLA-A and HLA-B alleles of most subjects were reportedly predicted accurately from TCR beta sequences. Reported results showed that the classifier diagnosed cytomegalovirus status with high specificity and sensitivity. Listed as cytomegalovirus-associated were 150 or so TCR beta chains.

The sequence was collected from a young man in good health and CMV-seronegative. The material sequenced was PBMCs.

CDR3 bases: TGTGCCAGCAGCTTGGGACTAGCGAGCTCCTACGAGCAGTACTTC. Its translation: CASSLGLASSYEQYF. The rearrangement joins TRBV11-3 to TRBJ2-7; the match to TRBD2 covers 10 bases. Germline V gives CDR1 SGHNT, CDR2 YENEEA. The CDR3 is 15 amino acids. V gave up 3 bases and J gave up 0 bases; unmatched junction bases: 2.